The rows below give T cell receptor beta chains drawn from one sample of a study of human thymus T cells. Here immunoSEQ multiplex PCR was the method, and the copy in TCRdb shows in-frame clones only, minus some. In the table there are 40,000 to 45,000 clones, 90% to 95% of which are singletons. Sequenced: blood. The receptors stem from a boy younger than two with a congenital heart defect but otherwise immunologically healthy. Each CDR3 is given with its conserved first and last residue. Each record gives: clone size, V gene, J gene, D gene, CDR3 protein, CDR3 DNA. The D gene is left open where the match is weak. Clone sizes are given selectively: once, few, many, or a class where the clone is expanded.

NA	TRBV11-3	TRBJ1-1	NA	CASSFNPSAGDTEAFF	TGTGCCAGCAGCTTTAATCCGTCGGCGGGGGACACTGAAGCTTTCTTT
NA	TRBV9	TRBJ2-1	NA	CASSPTGGVVYNEQFF	TGTGCCAGCAGCCCTACCGGAGGGGTGGTTTACAATGAGCAGTTCTTC
NA	TRBV27	TRBJ2-7	NA	CASSLKVSYEQYF	TGTGCCAGCAGTTTAAAGGTTTCCTACGAGCAGTACTTC
NA	TRBV7-9	TRBJ2-1	TRBD2	CASSLGRGGEQFF	TGTGCCAGCAGCTTAGGACGGGGGGGAGAGCAGTTCTTC
NA	TRBV30	TRBJ2-2	TRBD2	CAWSVPGLGTGELFF	TGTGCCTGGAGTGTACCGGGACTAGGTACCGGGGAGCTGTTTTTT
NA	TRBV11-2	TRBJ2-7	TRBD1	CASSYRWTGTYEQYF	TGTGCCAGCAGCTATAGGTGGACAGGGACCTACGAGCAGTACTTC
NA	TRBV6-5	TRBJ1-1	NA	CASKIAGANTEAFF	TGTGCCAGCAAGATAGCAGGGGCCAACACTGAAGCTTTCTTT
NA	TRBV4-2	TRBJ2-5	NA	CASSQDKARETQYF	TGTGCCAGCAGCCAAGATAAGGCCAGGGAGACCCAGTACTTC
NA	TRBV28	TRBJ2-7	NA	CASSSGPEQYF	TGTGCCAGCAGTTCAGGGCCCGAGCAGTACTTC
NA	TRBV30	TRBJ1-2	NA	CAYDGYANYGYTF	TGTGCCTATGACGGCTACGCTAACTATGGCTACACCTTC
NA	TRBV2	TRBJ2-7	TRBD1	CASSRRTGYYEQYF	TGTGCCAGCAGTAGACGGACAGGGTACTACGAGCAGTACTTC
NA	TRBV2	TRBJ2-3	NA	CASSELASTDTQYF	TGTGCCAGCAGTGAACTAGCGAGCACAGATACGCAGTATTTT
NA	TRBV14	TRBJ1-6	NA	CASSQDGTGFSYNSPLHF	TGTGCCAGCAGCCAAGACGGCACAGGCTTCTCCTATAATTCACCCCTCCACTTT
NA	TRBV28	TRBJ2-1	NA	CASSFEGEQFF	TGTGCCAGCAGTTTTGAGGGTGAGCAGTTCTTC
once	TRBV5-1	TRBJ2-3	TRBD2	CASSFSGGKDTQYF	TGCGCCAGCAGCTTTAGCGGGGGTAAGGATACGCAGTATTTT
NA	TRBV20-1	TRBJ2-3	NA	CSALATDTQYF	TGCAGTGCTCTGGCCACAGATACGCAGTATTTT
NA	TRBV18	TRBJ2-1	TRBD2	CASSLSTSGGREKFF	TGTGCCAGCTCACTCTCGACTAGCGGGGGTCGGGAGAAGTTCTTC
NA	TRBV28	TRBJ1-2	NA	CASSLVAGTYGYTF	TGTGCCAGCAGTTTAGTGGCAGGAACGTATGGCTACACCTTC
NA	TRBV11-3	TRBJ1-2	TRBD1	CASSFLSGTAYGYTF	TGTGCCAGCAGCTTCCTCTCCGGGACAGCCTATGGCTACACCTTC
few	TRBV6-5	TRBJ1-6	TRBD1	CASSYASRTGVSPLHF	TGTGCCAGCAGTTACGCCTCACGGACAGGGGTTTCACCCCTCCACTTT
NA	TRBV19	TRBJ1-1	NA	CASSIGQMNTEAFF	TGTGCCAGTAGTATAGGACAGATGAACACTGAAGCTTTCTTT
NA	TRBV6-5	TRBJ2-3	NA	CASSRDFPTDTQYF	TGTGCCAGCAGTCGGGACTTCCCCACAGATACGCAGTATTTT
NA	TRBV6-5	TRBJ2-7	NA	CASSTSGQIYF	NA
once	TRBV7-9	TRBJ1-2	TRBD1	CASSLGTGGKSGYTF	TGTGCCAGCAGCTTGGGGACAGGGGGGAAAAGTGGCTACACCTTC
NA	TRBV10-2	TRBJ2-7	NA	CASRATYEQYF	TGCGCCAGCAGGGCGACCTACGAGCAGTACTTC
NA	TRBV4-1	TRBJ1-1	NA	CASSQGPGERWKTEAFF	TGCGCCAGCAGCCAAGGACCAGGGGAGAGGTGGAAGACTGAAGCTTTCTTT
NA	TRBV7-6	TRBJ2-7	NA	CASSPTPYEQYF	TGTGCCAGCAGCCCTACCCCCTACGAGCAGTACTTC
NA	TRBV30	TRBJ1-6	NA	CAWSVGEGAYNSPLHF	TGTGCCTGGAGTGTAGGGGAGGGGGCCTATAATTCACCCCTCCACTTT
NA	TRBV6-1	TRBJ2-3	TRBD2	CASSETSGVHTDTQYF	TGTGCCAGCAGTGAAACTAGCGGGGTTCACACAGATACGCAGTATTTT
few	TRBV30	TRBJ1-5	NA	CAWSVLDSNQPQHF	TGTGCCTGGAGTGTATTGGATAGCAATCAGCCCCAGCATTTT
NA	TRBV6-5	TRBJ2-3	TRBD2	CASRWTSRTDTQYF	TGTGCCAGCAGGTGGACTAGTCGCACAGATACGCAGTATTTT
NA	TRBV11-2	TRBJ2-7	TRBD2	CASSLTSGGVYEQYF	TGTGCCAGCAGCTTAACTAGCGGGGGGGTCTACGAGCAGTACTTC
NA	TRBV4-3	TRBJ1-6	NA	CASSQTGNSPLHF	TGCGCCAGCAGCCAAACAGGAAATTCACCCCTCCACTTT
NA	TRBV30	TRBJ2-5	NA	CAWSPGPLQETQYF	TGTGCCTGGAGTCCTGGACCATTGCAAGAGACCCAGTACTTC
NA	TRBV5-1	TRBJ1-2	TRBD1	CASRWETGANYGYTF	TGCGCCAGCAGGTGGGAAACAGGGGCAAACTATGGCTACACCTTC
NA	TRBV19	TRBJ2-7	TRBD1	CASSRPGTGSEQYF	TGTGCCAGTAGTAGACCCGGGACAGGGAGCGAGCAGTACTTC
few	TRBV19	TRBJ1-2	TRBD1	CASSIPTGAGGYTF	TGTGCCAGTAGTATACCGACAGGGGCGGGAGGCTACACCTTC
NA	TRBV7-9	TRBJ1-1	TRBD1	CASSLSTHTDREGLGAFF	TGTGCCAGCAGCTTATCAACTCATACGGACAGGGAGGGGTTAGGAGCTTTCTTT
NA	TRBV4-1	TRBJ2-3	TRBD2	CASSIAGGPTDTQYF	TGCGCCAGCAGTATAGCGGGGGGGCCTACAGATACGCAGTATTTT
NA	TRBV5-3	TRBJ2-7	NA	CARENSSYEQYF	TGTGCCAGAGAGAACAGCTCCTACGAGCAGTACTTC
NA	TRBV9	TRBJ2-6	NA	CASTIRASGANVLTF	TGTGCCAGCACCATCAGGGCCTCTGGGGCCAACGTCCTGACTTTC
NA	TRBV7-2	TRBJ2-3	NA	CASSPRGSGGAADTQYF	TGTGCCAGCAGCCCTAGAGGTAGTGGGGGGGCAGCAGATACGCAGTATTTT
NA	TRBV4-3	TRBJ1-5	NA	CASSRDLNQPQHF	TGCGCCAGCAGCCGGGACCTCAATCAGCCCCAGCATTTT
NA	TRBV11-2	TRBJ2-1	NA	CASSSRDGIYNEQFF	TGTGCCAGCAGCTCCAGGGACGGGATCTACAATGAGCAGTTCTTC
NA	TRBV6-5	TRBJ1-6	NA	CASSYSDGLTLHF	TGTGCCAGCAGTTACTCGGACGGTCTCACCCTCCACTTT
NA	TRBV7-6	TRBJ1-5	NA	CASSLQGNQPQHF	TGTGCCAGCAGCTTACAGGGCAATCAGCCCCAGCATTTT
once	TRBV7-9	TRBJ2-5	NA	CASSEDPRETQYF	TGTGCCAGCAGCGAGGACCCCAGAGAGACCCAGTACTTC
NA	TRBV6-1	TRBJ2-2	NA	CASTPRVTGELFF	TGTGCCAGCACCCCCCGGGTCACCGGGGAGCTGTTTTTT
NA	TRBV7-9	TRBJ2-5	NA	CASSFSLPGETQYF	TGTGCCAGCAGCTTTAGTCTCCCGGGAGAGACCCAGTACTTC
NA	TRBV4-3	TRBJ2-1	TRBD2	CASSPMGLAGYNEQFF	TGCGCCAGCAGCCCAATGGGACTAGCGGGTTACAATGAGCAGTTCTTC
NA	TRBV7-2	TRBJ2-7	NA	CASSLDRSSSYEQYF	TGTGCCAGCAGCTTAGACAGGTCTAGCTCCTACGAGCAGTACTTC
NA	TRBV12-5	TRBJ1-1	NA	CASGPDRWGTEAFF	TGTGCTAGTGGCCCTGACAGGTGGGGCACTGAAGCTTTCTTT